The TCR beta chain described here comes from a study of T cells expressing NK-cell markers. Study background: Seropositivity for HCMV was found in most of the eight sequenced donors, with one seronegative. Study outcomes and limitations: Expanded NKG2C+ T cell clones were not confirmed as HCMV-specific. For a handful of donors, the dominant NKG2C+ clonotypes made up roughly 1.0-7.0% of their CD8+ T cells. Researchers report these clonotypes also headed the CD3+CD56-NKG2C+ fraction in a few donors.

The CDR3 extends over 12 amino acids. The germline CDR1 and CDR2 sequences are SQVTM and ANQGSEA. Reprocessing the 5' RACE reads, TCRdb reports a single entry for every CDR3 protein and omits DNA. Its table lists about 150,000 distinct CDR3 sequences. About this clonotype: The target antigen is unknown.

The chain uses TRBV29-1 and TRBJ1-1; TCRdb gives TRBD1 as the D gene, but with no DNA this cannot be confirmed. Material for sequencing was blood T cells: a sorted CD56 or NKG2C T cell subset, CD4+ or CD8+ T cells, or bulk PBMC T cells (not recorded which). The clonotype originates from a woman between 50 and 59 years old in good health. CDR3 protein: CSVQIQGVGAFF.